Listed here are 29 T cell receptor beta chains from one sample, sequenced in a study of immune cell composition in non-small cell lung cancer. Assay: immunoSEQ multiplex PCR; the TCRdb copy retains only in-frame clones and omits some. The profile shows 13,000 to 15,000 clones, approximately 70% of them singletons. The sample consisted of lung tumor tissue. The receptors here all came from a human donor with non-small cell lung cancer.

The chain recombines TRBV7-2 with TRBJ1-4; D is uncertain. Trimming left V 5 bases short and J 5 bases short, with 9 bases between. Germline CDR1 is SGHTA and CDR2 is FQGNSA. The CDR3 spans 13 residues. CDR3 in amino acids: CASSPNLNEKLFF. CDR3 coding DNA: TGTGCCAGCAGCCCCAATCTAAATGAAAAACTGTTTTTT. Full variable domain (outside the CDR3, taken from reference TRBV7-2 and TRBJ1-4): GAGVSQSPSNKVTEKGKDVELRCDPISGHTALYWYRQSLGQGLEFLIYFQGNSAPDKSGLPSDRFSAERTGGSVSTLTIQRTQQEDSAVYLCASSPNLNEKLFFGSGTQLSVL.

This clone was detected a few times. The J gene is TRBJ1-2, the V gene TRBV16, with TRBD1 matching over 9 bases. The V gene's germline CDR1 is KGHSY and CDR2 FQNENV. The CDR3 has 15 residues. The ends lost 0 bases at V and 5 bases at J; junction bases unmatched: 4. The CDR3 DNA follows: TGTGCCAGCAGCCAATCTTCCGGACAGGGGTATGGCTACACCTTC. This encodes CASSQSSGQGYGYTF.

The chain links TRBV4-3 to TRBJ2-2, with D unresolved. The V gene's germline CDR1 is LGHNA and CDR2 YSLEER. The ends were cut back, 5 bases at V and 1 base at J, with 8 bases in the middle. CDR3 size: 14 residues. The CDR3 nucleotides read TGCGCCAGCAGCGCTTTTAGGAACACCGGGGAGCTGTTTTTT. Translated: CASSAFRNTGELFF.

CDR3 region: CASSSLDKNYGYTF. The CDR3 coding sequence is TGTGCCAGCAGCTCATTAGACAAGAACTATGGCTACACCTTC. V usage is TRBV5-6 and J usage is TRBJ1-2, with D uncertain. This CDR3 is built from 14 residues. Germline CDR1 and CDR2: SGHDT and YYEEEE. Trimming removed 3 bases at V and 2 bases at J, with 11 bases between.

This clone has a single count. The chain uses TRBV5-4 and TRBJ2-3; no definite D call. The CDR3 contains 15 residues. Trimming stripped 0 bases from V and 6 bases from J, with 14 bases between. Per the germline V gene, CDR1 is SGHNT and CDR2 is YYREEE (reference sequence). The CDR3 nucleotides read TGTGCCAGCAGCTTGGAGCAAAACGGGTTTGATACGCAGTATTTT. Protein: CASSLEQNGFDTQYF.

The V and J genes are TRBV11-1 and TRBJ1-1, with a weak D call TRBD1 (6 bases). Germline-derived CDR1 and CDR2 are SGHAT and FQDESV (reference sequence). Trimming shortened V by 4 bases and J by 1 base, and 16 bases separated the two germline ends. The CDR3 has 16 residues. As DNA, the CDR3 is TGTGCCAGCAGCTGGCGGGGGCGGGGGGAGAACACTGAAGCTTTCTTT. This sequence encodes CASSWRGRGENTEAFF.

This clone has a single count. The chain links TRBV10-3 to TRBJ1-1; D perhaps matches TRBD1 (6 bases). This CDR3 spans 16 amino acids. CDR1 is ENHRY and CDR2 is SYGVKD in the germline V gene. V lost 2 bases and J lost 3, with 16 bases in between. The CDR3 spells CAISETGGRPDTEAFF. The CDR3 DNA reads as TGTGCCATCAGTGAGACCGGGGGGCGTCCTGACACTGAAGCTTTCTTT.

The rearrangement joins TRBV2 to TRBJ1-3; D is uncertain. CDR3 size: 15 residues. V gave up 10 bases and J gave up 0 bases, with 16 bases separating them. CDR1 and CDR2 (germline): SNHLY, FYNNEI. The DNA for the CDR3 is TGTGCCACCGCGTATAACAGAGACTCTGGAAACACCATATATTTT. As protein: CATAYNRDSGNTIYF.

The chain couples TRBV7-2 to TRBJ2-2; possibly TRBD1 for D (6 bases). The V end lost 3 bases, the J end lost 2 bases, and 7 bases lay between the germline ends. This CDR3 is 14 amino acids long. Germline lookup yields CDR1 SGHTA and CDR2 FQGNSA. CDR3 bases: TGTGCCAGCAGCTTGGGGGCTAACACCGGGGAGCTGTTTTTT. It translates to CASSLGANTGELFF.

In nucleotides, the CDR3 is TGTGCCAGCAGCCTTCGGACAGGGGAAGAAAATGAAGCTTTCTTT. As protein: CASSLRTGEENEAFF. This chain uses TRBV7-9 with TRBJ1-1; 9 bases match TRBD1. CDR1 SEHNR and CDR2 FQNEAQ come from the germline V gene (reference sequence). J gave up 7 bases and V 5 bases, and 11 bases lay outside the gene matches. The CDR3 is made up of 15 amino acids.

V usage is TRBV7-2 and J usage is TRBJ1-2, with TRBD1 matching over 8 bases. Trimming removed 5 bases from V and 4 bases from J; junction bases left unmatched: 9. The CDR3 is made up of 15 amino acids. Germline CDR1 and CDR2: SGHTA and FQGNSA. The CDR3 DNA reads as TGTGCCAGCAGCCAAAGGGTGGGACAGGTCTATGGCTACACCTTC. Its translation: CASSQRVGQVYGYTF. The entire variable domain, with the rest obtained from reference TRBV7-2 and TRBJ1-2, is as follows: GAGVSQSPSNKVTEKGKDVELRCDPISGHTALYWYRQSLGQGLEFLIYFQGNSAPDKSGLPSDRFSAERTGGSVSTLTIQRTQQEDSAVYLCASSQRVGQVYGYTFGSGTRLTVV.

The count of this clone is one. The chain joins TRBV25-1 to TRBJ1-5, with D tentatively TRBD1 (5 bases). Germline CDR1 and CDR2: MGHDK and SYGVNS. CDR3 length: 14 amino acids. The ends were cut back, 1 base at V and 4 bases at J, with 8 bases in the middle. DNA of the CDR3: TGTGCCAGCAGTGAATGGGGGGGGAATCAGCCCCAGCATTTT. Translating gives CASSEWGGNQPQHF.

The V gene is TRBV7-3, the J gene TRBJ2-1, with D possibly TRBD2 on 6 matching bases. Germline lookup yields CDR1 SGHTA and CDR2 FQGTGA. Trimming removed 4 bases from V and 8 bases from J, with 18 bases in between. The CDR3 contains 15 residues. CDR3: CASSSGTVWGDEQFF. In DNA, the CDR3 is TGTGCCAGCAGCTCCGGGACGGTTTGGGGGGATGAGCAGTTCTTC.

This chain joins TRBV19 and TRBJ2-2, with unresolved D. The CDR3 length is 14 residues. Germline CDR1 is LNHDA and CDR2 is SQIVND (reference sequence). V was trimmed by 1 base and J by 4 bases, leaving 7 bases between them. Here the CDR3 DNA reads TGTGCCAGTAGTATAGTTGGCTCCACCGGGGAGCTGTTTTTT. Translation: CASSIVGSTGELFF.

The rearrangement joins TRBV11-3 to TRBJ2-7, with D perhaps matching TRBD1 (6 bases). In germline, CDR1 is SGHNT, CDR2 YENEEA. The CDR3 runs to 14 residues. V lost 1 base and J 3 bases, leaving 10 bases between the germline ends. The CDR3 bases are TGTGCCAGCAGCTTAGGAGGGGGTGGCTACGAGCAGTACTTC. This codes for CASSLGGGGYEQYF. The variable domain in full, with the rest retrieved from reference TRBV11-3 and TRBJ2-7, is EAGVVQSPRYKIIEKKQPVAFWCNPISGHNTLYWYLQNLGQGPELLIRYENEEAVDDSQLPKDRFSAERLKGVDSTLKIQPAELGDSAVYLCASSLGGGGYEQYFGPGTRLTVT.

This rearrangement joins TRBV6-6 to TRBJ1-5; D is unclear. Germline CDR1 MNHNY, CDR2 SVGAGI (reference sequence). This CDR3 comprises 13 residues. V lost 5 bases to trimming and J lost 2 bases, with 7 bases between them. This chain's CDR3 is CASSREGNQPQHF. Written as DNA, the CDR3 is TGTGCCAGCAGTAGGGAGGGCAATCAGCCCCAGCATTTT.

In its sample, this clone was seen a few times. Other DNA sequences within the sample encode an identical CDR3. The chain employs TRBV7-2 and TRBJ2-3; 8 bases align to TRBD2. Germline CDR1 reads SGHTA; CDR2 reads FQGNSA. The CDR3 contains 15 residues. The J segment lost 4 bases and the V segment lost 1 base, leaving 4 bases of the junction unmatched. The CDR3 here is CASSLGGLVADTQYF. The CDR3 nucleotides read TGTGCCAGCAGCTTAGGGGGACTAGTAGCAGATACGCAGTATTTT.

The chain uses TRBV9 and TRBJ2-3; TRBD1 agrees at 12 bases. The CDR3 has 19 residues. The germline V gene encodes CDR1 SGDLS and CDR2 YYNGEE. The junction had 10 bases not matched to a gene; V was cut back by 0 bases and J by 2 bases. As DNA, the CDR3 is TGTGCCAGCAGCGTAGGTTTCTTCGGGGGACAGGGGGCCACAGATACGCAGTATTTT. Its protein product is CASSVGFFGGQGATDTQYF.

This clone appeared once. The chain links TRBV27 to TRBJ1-1; D is uncertain. Trimming cost V 3 bases and J 1 base, with 15 bases left between them. CDR1 and CDR2 from the germline V gene are MNHEY and SMNVEV (reference sequence). The CDR3 loop spans 16 amino acids. The CDR3 DNA reads TGTGCCAGCAGTTTCGGCGGAATCCGTAGGAACACTGAAGCTTTCTTT. Translation: CASSFGGIRRNTEAFF.

The J gene is TRBJ2-7, the V gene TRBV7-2; D gene ambiguous. V lost 5 bases and J lost 3, with 11 bases in between. The CDR3 spans 13 residues. Per the germline V gene, CDR1 is SGHTA and CDR2 is FQGNSA. Here the CDR3 DNA reads TGTGCCAGCAGCCCCGACTGGAACTACGAGCAGTACTTC. Protein product: CASSPDWNYEQYF.

This chain connects TRBV7-3 to TRBJ2-5, with a weak D call TRBD2 (6 bases). V gave up 5 bases and J gave up 1 base, with 14 bases separating them. Germline V gene sequence: CDR1 SGHTA, CDR2 FQGTGA. The CDR3 runs to 15 residues. Here the CDR3 DNA reads TGTGCCAGCAGCCCCACTAGCAATCGCCAAGAGACCCAGTACTTC. This gives the protein CASSPTSNRQETQYF.

The chain uses TRBV28 and TRBJ1-1; TRBD1 matches 7 bases. Looked up from germline, CDR1 is MDHEN and CDR2 is SYDVKM. The CDR3 is 13 amino acids. V trimming: 5 bases; J trimming: 7 bases; junction bases outside the gene matches: 7. CDR3 sequence reads: CASSLVRDSEAFF. The CDR3 region has the DNA TGTGCCAGCAGTCTGGTCCGGGACAGTGAAGCTTTCTTT.

The V and J genes are TRBV4-3 and TRBJ2-3; 9 bases are shared with TRBD2. There are 18 residues in the CDR3. Per the germline V gene, CDR1 is LGHNA and CDR2 is YSLEER. J lost 0 bases, V lost 4 bases, and 11 bases had no gene match. CDR3 coding DNA: TGCGCCAGCAGCCCCCGGGGTGGCGGGGGGGCTAGCACAGATACGCAGTATTTT. Its protein product is CASSPRGGGGASTDTQYF.

The rearrangement joins TRBV15 to TRBJ1-3; no clear D gene. Germline lookup yields CDR1 LNHNV and CDR2 YYDKDF (reference sequence). Trimming took off 11 bases at V and 0 bases at J, with 8 bases between the two ends. The CDR3 is made up of 12 amino acids. The CDR3 bases are TGTGCCTGCCGGGGCTCTGGAAACACCATATATTTT. Translation: CACRGSGNTIYF.

The J gene is TRBJ1-5, the V gene TRBV5-1, with D possibly being TRBD1 (5 bases). Germline loops: CDR1 SGHRS, CDR2 YFSETQ. The CDR3 contains 15 residues. V lost 0 bases, J lost 4 bases, and 11 bases lay in between. The CDR3 region has the DNA TGCGCCAGCAGCTTGGGGGCAGGGTTTAATCAGCCCCAGCATTTT. Its translation: CASSLGAGFNQPQHF.

For the CDR3, the DNA is TGTGCCACCAGCAGAGATGGCATGTCTGGAAACACCATATATTTT. This sequence encodes CATSRDGMSGNTIYF. The V call is TRBV15, the J call TRBJ1-3; D remains unclear. V lost 0 bases, J lost 1 base, and 7 bases lay in between. Looked up from germline, CDR1 is LNHNV and CDR2 is YYDKDF (reference sequence). The length of the CDR3 is 15 residues.

This clone was seen only once. The chain has TRBV7-9 and TRBJ2-5, with TRBD2 matching over 9 bases. This CDR3 contains 15 residues. Germline V lookup: CDR1 SEHNR, CDR2 FQNEAQ (reference sequence). V shed 4 bases, J shed 5 bases, and the junction held 8 bases outside the gene matches. This chain's CDR3 is CASSSGRGGMETQYF. In DNA, the CDR3 is TGTGCCAGCAGCTCGGGGCGGGGGGGGATGGAGACCCAGTACTTC.

The chain uses TRBV6-5 and TRBJ1-1; 7 nucleotides match TRBD1. Germline values: CDR1 MNHEY, CDR2 SVGAGI. The junction had 0 bases not matched to a gene; V was cut back by 2 bases and J by 6 bases. The CDR3 consists of 12 residues. DNA for the CDR3: TGTGCCAGCAGTTACGGGACAGCTGAAGCTTTCTTT. As protein: CASSYGTAEAFF.

This rearrangement joins TRBV15 to TRBJ1-5, with D uncertain. V shed 4 bases and J shed 3 bases, with 7 bases lying between them. Germline V gene sequence: CDR1 LNHNV, CDR2 YYDKDF (reference sequence). The CDR3 totals 13 residues. CDR3 region: CATSTGYNQPQHF. The CDR3 coding sequence is TGTGCCACCAGCACAGGCTACAATCAGCCCCAGCATTTT.